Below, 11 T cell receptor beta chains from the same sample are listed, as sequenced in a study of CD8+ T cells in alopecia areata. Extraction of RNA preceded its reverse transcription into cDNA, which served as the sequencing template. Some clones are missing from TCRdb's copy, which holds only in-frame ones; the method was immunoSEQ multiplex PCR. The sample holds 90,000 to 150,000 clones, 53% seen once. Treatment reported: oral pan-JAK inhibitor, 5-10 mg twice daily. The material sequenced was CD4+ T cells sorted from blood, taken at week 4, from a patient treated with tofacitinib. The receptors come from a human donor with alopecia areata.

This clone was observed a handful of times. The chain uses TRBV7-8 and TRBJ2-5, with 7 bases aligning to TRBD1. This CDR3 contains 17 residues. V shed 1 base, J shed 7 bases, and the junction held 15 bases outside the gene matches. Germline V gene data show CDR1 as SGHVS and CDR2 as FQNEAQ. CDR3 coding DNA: TGTGCCAGCAGCTTAGTGGACAGGAGCACCTCTCGTGGGACCCAGTACTTC. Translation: CASSLVDRSTSRGTQYF.

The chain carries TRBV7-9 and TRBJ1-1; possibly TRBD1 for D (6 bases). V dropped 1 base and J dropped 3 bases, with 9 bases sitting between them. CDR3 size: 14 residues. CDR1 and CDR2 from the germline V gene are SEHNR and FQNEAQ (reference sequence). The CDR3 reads CASSLVTGHTEAFF. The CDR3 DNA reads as TGTGCCAGCAGCTTAGTGACAGGACACACTGAAGCTTTCTTT. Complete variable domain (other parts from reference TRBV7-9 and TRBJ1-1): DTGVSQNPRHKITKRGQNVTFRCDPISEHNRLYWYRQTLGQGPEFLTYFQNEAQLEKSRLLSDRFSAERPKGSFSTLEIQRTEQGDSAMYLCASSLVTGHTEAFFGQGTRLTVV.

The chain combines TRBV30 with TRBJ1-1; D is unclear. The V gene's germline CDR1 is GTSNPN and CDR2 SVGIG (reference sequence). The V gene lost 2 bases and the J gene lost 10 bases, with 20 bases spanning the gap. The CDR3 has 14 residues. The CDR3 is CAWSTHPSSGRAFF. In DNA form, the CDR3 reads TGTGCCTGGAGTACGCACCCTTCGTCGGGCCGAGCTTTCTTT.

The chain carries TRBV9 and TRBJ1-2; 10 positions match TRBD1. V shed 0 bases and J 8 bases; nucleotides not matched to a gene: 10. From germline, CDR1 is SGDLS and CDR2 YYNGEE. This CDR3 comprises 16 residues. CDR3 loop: CASSVGGTGAVGGYTF. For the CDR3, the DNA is TGTGCCAGCAGCGTAGGTGGGACAGGGGCAGTGGGAGGCTACACCTTC.

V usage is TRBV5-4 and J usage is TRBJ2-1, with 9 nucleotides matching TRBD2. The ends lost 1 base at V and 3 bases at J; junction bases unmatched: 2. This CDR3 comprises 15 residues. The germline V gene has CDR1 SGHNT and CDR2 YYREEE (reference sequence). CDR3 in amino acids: CASSLSSGDYNEQFF. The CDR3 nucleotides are TGTGCCAGCAGCTTGTCTAGCGGGGACTACAATGAGCAGTTCTTC. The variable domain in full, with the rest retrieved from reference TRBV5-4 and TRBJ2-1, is ETGVTQSPTHLIKTRGQQVTLRCSSQSGHNTVSWYQQALGQGPQFIFQYYREEENGRGNFPPRFSGLQFPNYSSELNVNALELDDSALYLCASSLSSGDYNEQFFGPGTRLTVL.

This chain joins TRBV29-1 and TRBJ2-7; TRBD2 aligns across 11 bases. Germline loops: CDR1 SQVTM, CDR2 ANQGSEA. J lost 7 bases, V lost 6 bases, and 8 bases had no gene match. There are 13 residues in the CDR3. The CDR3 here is CSVGTSGALEQYF. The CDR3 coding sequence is TGCAGCGTCGGGACTAGCGGAGCCCTGGAGCAGTACTTC.

The CDR3 loop reads CASRQGSYEQYF. Written as DNA, the CDR3 is TGTGCCAGCAGACAGGGCTCCTACGAGCAGTACTTC. The rearrangement links TRBV2 to TRBJ2-7; D might be TRBD1 (6 bases). V was pared by 6 bases and J by 0 bases, with 6 bases between. In germline, CDR1 is SNHLY, CDR2 FYNNEI. The CDR3 covers 12 residues.

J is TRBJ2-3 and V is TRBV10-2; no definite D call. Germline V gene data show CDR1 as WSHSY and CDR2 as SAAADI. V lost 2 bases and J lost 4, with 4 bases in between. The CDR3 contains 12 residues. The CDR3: CASSEVADTQYF. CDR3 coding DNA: TGCGCCAGCAGTGAGGTGGCAGATACGCAGTATTTT.

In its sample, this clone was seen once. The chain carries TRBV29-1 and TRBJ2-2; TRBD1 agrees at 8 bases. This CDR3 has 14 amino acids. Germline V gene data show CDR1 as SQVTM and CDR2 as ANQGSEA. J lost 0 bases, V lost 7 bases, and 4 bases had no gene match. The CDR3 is CSAYRGANTGELFF. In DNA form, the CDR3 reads TGCAGCGCCTACAGGGGGGCGAACACCGGGGAGCTGTTTTTT.

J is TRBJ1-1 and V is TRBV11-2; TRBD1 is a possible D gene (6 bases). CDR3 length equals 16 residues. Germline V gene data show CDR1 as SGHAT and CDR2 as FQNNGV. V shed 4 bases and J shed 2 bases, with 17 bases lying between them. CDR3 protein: CASSSPGGGRNTEAFF. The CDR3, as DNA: TGTGCCAGCAGCTCCCCCGGGGGGGGCCGAAACACTGAAGCTTTCTTT. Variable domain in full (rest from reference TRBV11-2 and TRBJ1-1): EAGVAQSPRYKIIEKRQSVAFWCNPISGHATLYWYQQILGQGPKLLIQFQNNGVVDDSQLPKDRFSAERLKGVDSTLKIQPAKLEDSAVYLCASSSPGGGRNTEAFFGQGTRLTVV.

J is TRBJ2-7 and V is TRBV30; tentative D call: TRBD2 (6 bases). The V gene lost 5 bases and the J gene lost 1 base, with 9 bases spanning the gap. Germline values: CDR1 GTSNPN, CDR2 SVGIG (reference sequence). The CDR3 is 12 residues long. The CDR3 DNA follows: TGTGCCTGGGAGGGACTGTCCTACGAGCAGTACTTC. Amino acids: CAWEGLSYEQYF.